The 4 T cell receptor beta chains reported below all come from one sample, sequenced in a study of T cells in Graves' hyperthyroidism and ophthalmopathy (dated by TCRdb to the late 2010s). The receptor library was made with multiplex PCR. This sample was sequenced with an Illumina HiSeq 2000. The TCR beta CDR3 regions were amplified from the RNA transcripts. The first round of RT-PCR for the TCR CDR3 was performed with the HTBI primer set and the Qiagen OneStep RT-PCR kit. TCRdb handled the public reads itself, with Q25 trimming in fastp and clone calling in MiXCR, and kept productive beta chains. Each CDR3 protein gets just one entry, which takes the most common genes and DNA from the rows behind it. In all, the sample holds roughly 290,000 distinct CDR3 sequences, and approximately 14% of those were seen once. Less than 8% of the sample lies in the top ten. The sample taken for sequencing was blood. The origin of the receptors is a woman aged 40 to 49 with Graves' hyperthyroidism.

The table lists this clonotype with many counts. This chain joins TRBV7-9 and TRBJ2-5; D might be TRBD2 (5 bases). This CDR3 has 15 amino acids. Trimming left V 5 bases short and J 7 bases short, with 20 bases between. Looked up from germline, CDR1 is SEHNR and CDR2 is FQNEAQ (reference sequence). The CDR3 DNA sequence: TGTGCCAGCAGCCCCGAGGGTGGCCTGTTTTTGACCCAGTACTTC. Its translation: CASSPEGGLFLTQYF.

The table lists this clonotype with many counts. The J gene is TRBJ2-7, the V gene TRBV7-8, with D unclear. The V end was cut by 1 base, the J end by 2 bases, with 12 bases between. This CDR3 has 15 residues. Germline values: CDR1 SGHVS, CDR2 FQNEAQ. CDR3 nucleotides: TGTGCCAGCAGCTTAGAGTTCCCGGGTCCCTACGAGCAGTACTTC. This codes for CASSLEFPGPYEQYF.

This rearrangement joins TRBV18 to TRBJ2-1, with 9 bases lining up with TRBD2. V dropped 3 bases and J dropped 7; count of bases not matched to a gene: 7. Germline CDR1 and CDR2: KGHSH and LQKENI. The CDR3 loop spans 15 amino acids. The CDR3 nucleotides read TGTGCCAGCTCACCTACTCTAGCGGGGTCTAATGAGCAGTTCTTC. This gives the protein CASSPTLAGSNEQFF.

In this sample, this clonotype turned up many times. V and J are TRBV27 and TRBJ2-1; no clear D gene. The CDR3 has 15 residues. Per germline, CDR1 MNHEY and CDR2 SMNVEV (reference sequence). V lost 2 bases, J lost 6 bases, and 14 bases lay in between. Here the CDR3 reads CASSLRVVIANEQFF. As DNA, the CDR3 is TGTGCCAGCAGTTTAAGGGTAGTAATAGCCAATGAGCAGTTCTTC.